The rows below give T cell receptor beta chains drawn from one sample of a study of shared clonotypes between healthy human individuals. Sequencing was performed with immunoSEQ multiplex PCR; in TCRdb, only in-frame clones are kept and a portion is missing. The sample has 470,000 or so clones, more than 75% seen once. The specimen sequenced was PBMCs. The receptors here all came from a woman aged 40-49 years in good health. Some clones in this sample may be carry-over from other donors' samples. Both conserved end residues are part of each CDR3.

v_call,j_call,cdr3_aa
TRBV5-7,TRBJ1-2,CASSLARDRGRSGYTF
TRBV6-4,TRBJ2-1,CASSDQARGEQFF
TRBV2,TRBJ1-4,CASSDRMANEKLFF
TRBV5-4,TRBJ2-7,CASSLGQDTYEQYF
TRBV18,TRBJ2-2,CASSPGTSNFGGELFF
TRBV9,TRBJ2-3,CASSGPGSTDTQYF
TRBV19,TRBJ2-2,CASSMIRQTNTGELFF
TRBV4-3,TRBJ2-3,CASSQRFDTDTQYF
TRBV5-1,TRBJ1-1,CASSWGSTGRTEAFF
TRBV30,-,CASPGPSIYEQYF
TRBV2,TRBJ2-5,CASISTGETQYF
TRBV5-1,TRBJ2-3,CASSPGQGKADTQYF
TRBV2,TRBJ1-4,CASCPGGLPSNEKLFF
TRBV28,TRBJ2-1,CASSLFLAGGNNEQFF
TRBV7-3,TRBJ1-1,CASSPTGMLGNTEAFF
TRBV7-2,TRBJ2-5,CASSSGVANSQETQYF
TRBV7-8,TRBJ1-1,CASSPLTANTEAFF
TRBV9,TRBJ1-3,CASSVDHRAFSGNTIYF
TRBV7-2,TRBJ2-3,CASSLRTSEIGDTQYF
TRBV6-5,TRBJ1-5,CASRPGWGGNQPQHF
TRBV11-2,TRBJ2-2,CASSLAGTSITGELFF
TRBV7-8,TRBJ2-1,CASSTRTSGSDEQFF
TRBV11-3,TRBJ2-3,CASSSDEGLGGTDTQYF
TRBV4-1,TRBJ2-7,CASSQGRAFGTKSYEQYF
TRBV28,TRBJ1-1,CASSSGQLNTEAFF
TRBV30,TRBJ2-2,CAWDLGRAVGELFF
TRBV9,TRBJ2-1,CASSPRLAGGNEQFF
TRBV5-1,TRBJ2-7,CASSWDSGRASEQYF
TRBV5-1,TRBJ1-1,CASSLGRRSNTEAFF
TRBV10-3,TRBJ1-2,CAISPGPQGVHYGYTF
TRBV11-2,TRBJ2-1,CASSPRLAGGYNEQFF
TRBV7-2,TRBJ1-2,CASSLGQGAYGYTF
TRBV25-1,TRBJ2-7,CASSEGTSGKGQYF
TRBV19,TRBJ2-1,CASSRPEDYNEQFF
TRBV14,TRBJ2-1,CASSQPGNRIPNNEQFF
TRBV30,TRBJ1-5,CAWSRREGQPQHF
TRBV18,TRBJ1-1,CASSRDGNTEAFF
TRBV29-1,TRBJ2-7,CSVEPSGKTYEQYF
TRBV5-5,TRBJ2-5,CASSVAGSQETQYF
TRBV5-5,TRBJ1-3,CASTSNSGNTIYF
TRBV28,TRBJ1-5,CASKGDRSNQPQHF
TRBV10-2,TRBJ2-2,CASSESTEGGGSGELFF
TRBV19,TRBJ1-5,CASSGTGGQQPQHF
TRBV28,TRBJ2-1,CASLSGYEQFF
TRBV7-9,TRBJ2-5,CASSLLAGEVAMAQYF
TRBV30,TRBJ1-6,CAWSVGSSYNSPLHF
TRBV9,TRBJ1-5,CASSPPGAGNQPQHF
TRBV5-5,TRBJ2-4,CASSLTGGGGKNIQYF
TRBV10-3,TRBJ2-7,CATLGWSTPLYEQYF
TRBV5-6,TRBJ2-1,CASSHRFDSLYNEQFF
TRBV19,TRBJ2-3,CASRANTGLRDTQYF
TRBV27,TRBJ2-2,CASGRLAGVGNTGELFF
TRBV9,TRBJ1-3,CASSAGVAGGSGNTIYF
TRBV30,TRBJ2-7,CAWSPAGGAYEQYF
TRBV6-5,TRBJ1-2,CASSRSRKVSYGYTF
TRBV30,TRBJ1-4,CAWRGATNEKLFF
TRBV19,TRBJ1-5,CASSISLQGNQPQHF
TRBV5-1,TRBJ2-3,CASSLGPGTDTQYF
TRBV6-1,TRBJ1-1,CASSSVGVNTEAFF
TRBV4-3,TRBJ2-7,CASSQRLAVARDEQYF